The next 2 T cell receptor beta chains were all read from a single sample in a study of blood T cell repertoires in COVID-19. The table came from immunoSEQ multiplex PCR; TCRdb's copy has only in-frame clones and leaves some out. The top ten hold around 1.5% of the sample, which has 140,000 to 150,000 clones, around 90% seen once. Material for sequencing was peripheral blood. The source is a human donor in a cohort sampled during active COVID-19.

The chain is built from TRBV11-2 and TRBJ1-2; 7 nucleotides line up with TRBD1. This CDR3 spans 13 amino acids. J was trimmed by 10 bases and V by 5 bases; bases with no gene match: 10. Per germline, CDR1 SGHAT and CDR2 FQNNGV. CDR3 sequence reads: CASSPEGQSVYTF. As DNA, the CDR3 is TGTGCCAGCAGCCCGGAGGGACAGTCGGTCTACACCTTC.

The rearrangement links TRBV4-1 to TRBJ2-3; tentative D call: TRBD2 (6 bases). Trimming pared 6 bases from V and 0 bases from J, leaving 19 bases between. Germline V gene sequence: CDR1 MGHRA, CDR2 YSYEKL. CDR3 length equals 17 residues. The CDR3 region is CASSLPDGGLSTDTQYF. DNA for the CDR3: TGCGCCAGCAGTTTGCCTGACGGGGGACTGAGCACAGATACGCAGTATTTT.